The entry below describes one TCR beta chain. CDR1 SEHNR and CDR2 FQNEAQ come from the germline V gene (reference sequence). This CDR3 is built from 16 residues. The study ran its PCR with 60 Vbeta and 13 Jbeta primers. Assay used: immunoSEQ multiplex PCR; TCRdb lists only in-frame clones, some missing. The top ten clones hold less than 3% of a sample with under 200,000 clones, around 65% of them seen once. The source of the sample is a study of cytomegalovirus exposure and HLA in healthy donors. The sequenced sample was PBMCs. The chain couples TRBV7-9 to TRBJ2-5; 14 nucleotides match TRBD2. Near its end, the DNA agrees better with TRBJ2-7, so the J call may be wrong. The clonotype was recovered from a woman in her thirties or forties in good health and CMV-seropositive. The CDR3 is CASVTSGGASTTEQYF. CDR3 nucleotide sequence: TGTGCCAGCGTGACTAGCGGGGGGGCATCCACGACCGAGCAGTACTTC.